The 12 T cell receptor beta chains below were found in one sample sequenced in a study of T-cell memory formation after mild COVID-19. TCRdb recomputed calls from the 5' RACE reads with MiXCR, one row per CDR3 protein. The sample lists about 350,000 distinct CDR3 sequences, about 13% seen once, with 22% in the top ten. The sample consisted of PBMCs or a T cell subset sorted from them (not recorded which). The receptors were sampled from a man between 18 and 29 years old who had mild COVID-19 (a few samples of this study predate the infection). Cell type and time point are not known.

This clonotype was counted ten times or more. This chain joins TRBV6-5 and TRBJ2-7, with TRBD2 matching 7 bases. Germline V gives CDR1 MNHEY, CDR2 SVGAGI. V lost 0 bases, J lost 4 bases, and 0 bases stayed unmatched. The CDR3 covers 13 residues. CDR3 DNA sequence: TGTGCCAGCAGTTACTCGCGGGGGTACGAGCAGTACGTC. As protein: CASSYSRGYEQYV.

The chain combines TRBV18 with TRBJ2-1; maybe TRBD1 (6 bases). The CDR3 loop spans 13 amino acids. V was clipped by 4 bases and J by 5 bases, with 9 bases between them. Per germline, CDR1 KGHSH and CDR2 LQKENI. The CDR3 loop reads CASSRTENNEQFF. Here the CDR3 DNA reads TGTGCCAGCTCACGGACAGAAAACAATGAGCAGTTCTTC.

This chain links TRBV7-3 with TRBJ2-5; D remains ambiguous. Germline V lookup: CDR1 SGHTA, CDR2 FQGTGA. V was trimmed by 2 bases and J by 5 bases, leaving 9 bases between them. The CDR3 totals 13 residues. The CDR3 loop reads CASSLALAETQYF. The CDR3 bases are TGTGCCAGCAGCTTAGCCTTGGCGGAGACCCAGTACTTC. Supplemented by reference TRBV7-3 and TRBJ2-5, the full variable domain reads GAGVSQTPSNKVTEKGKYVELRCDPISGHTALYWYRQSLGQGPEFLIYFQGTGAADDSGLPNDRFFAVRPEGSVSTLKIQRTERGDSAVYLCASSLALAETQYFGPGTRLLVL.

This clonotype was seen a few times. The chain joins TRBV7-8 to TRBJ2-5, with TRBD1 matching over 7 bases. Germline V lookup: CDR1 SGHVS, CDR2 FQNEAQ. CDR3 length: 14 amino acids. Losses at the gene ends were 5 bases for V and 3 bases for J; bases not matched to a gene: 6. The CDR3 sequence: CASSRGDREETQYF. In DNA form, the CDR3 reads TGTGCCAGCAGCCGAGGGGACAGAGAAGAGACCCAGTACTTC.

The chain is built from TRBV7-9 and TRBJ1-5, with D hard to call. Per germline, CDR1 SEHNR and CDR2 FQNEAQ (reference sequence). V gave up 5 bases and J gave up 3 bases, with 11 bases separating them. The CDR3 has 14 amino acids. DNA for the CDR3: TGTGCCAGCAGCGAGGACGGATTCAATCAGCCCCAGCATTTT. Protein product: CASSEDGFNQPQHF.

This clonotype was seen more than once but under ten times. Here the CDR3 DNA reads TGTGCCAGCAGCTATCCAGGGGTCGGCACTGAAGCTTTCTTT. Its protein product is CASSYPGVGTEAFF. The V call is TRBV6-5, the J call TRBJ1-1; weak D call: TRBD1 (6 bases). The CDR3 covers 14 residues. Deletions cut 6 bases from V and 4 bases from J, with 15 bases between. CDR1 is MNHEY and CDR2 is SVGAGI in the germline V gene.

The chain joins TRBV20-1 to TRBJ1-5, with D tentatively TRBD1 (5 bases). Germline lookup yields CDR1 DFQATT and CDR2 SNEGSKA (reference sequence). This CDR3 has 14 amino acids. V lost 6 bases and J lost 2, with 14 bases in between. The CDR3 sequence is CSATQAEGNQPQHF. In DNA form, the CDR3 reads TGCAGTGCCACACAGGCCGAAGGCAATCAGCCCCAGCATTTT.

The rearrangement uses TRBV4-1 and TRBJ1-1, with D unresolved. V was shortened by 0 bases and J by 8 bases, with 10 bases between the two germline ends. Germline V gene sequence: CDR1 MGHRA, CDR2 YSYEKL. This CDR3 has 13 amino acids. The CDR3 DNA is TGCGCCAGCAGCCAAGATAACACGCGAGAAGCTTTCTTT. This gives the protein CASSQDNTREAFF.

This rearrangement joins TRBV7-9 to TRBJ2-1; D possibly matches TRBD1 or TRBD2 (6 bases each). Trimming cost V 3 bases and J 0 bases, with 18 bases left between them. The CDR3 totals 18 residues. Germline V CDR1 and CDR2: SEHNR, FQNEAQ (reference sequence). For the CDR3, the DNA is TGTGCCAGCAGCTTGAATTTTCGGGGGCCGAGCTCCTACAATGAGCAGTTCTTC. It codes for CASSLNFRGPSSYNEQFF.

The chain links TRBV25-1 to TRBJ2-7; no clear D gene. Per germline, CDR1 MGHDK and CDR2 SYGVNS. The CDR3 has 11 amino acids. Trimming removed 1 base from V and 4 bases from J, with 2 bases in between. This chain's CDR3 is CASSEWYEQYF. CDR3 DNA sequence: TGTGCCAGCAGTGAATGGTACGAGCAGTACTTC.

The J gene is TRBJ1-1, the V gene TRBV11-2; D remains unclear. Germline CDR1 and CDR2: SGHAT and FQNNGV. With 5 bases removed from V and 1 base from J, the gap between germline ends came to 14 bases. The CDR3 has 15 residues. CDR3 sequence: CASSPPPGANTEAFF. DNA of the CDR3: TGTGCCAGCAGCCCTCCCCCGGGAGCGAACACTGAAGCTTTCTTT.

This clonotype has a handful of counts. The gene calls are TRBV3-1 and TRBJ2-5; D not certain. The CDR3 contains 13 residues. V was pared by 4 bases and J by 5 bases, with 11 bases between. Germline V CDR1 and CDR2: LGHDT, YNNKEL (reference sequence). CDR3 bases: TGTGCCAGCAGCCCAACACAGAGGGAGACCCAGTACTTC. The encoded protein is CASSPTQRETQYF.